This TCR beta chain was found in a study of blood T cell repertoires in COVID-19. Some clones are missing from TCRdb's copy, which holds only in-frame ones; the method was immunoSEQ multiplex PCR. The sample shows a few hundred thousand clones, roughly 86% of them seen only once. Germline loops: CDR1 MGHRA, CDR2 YSYEKL. With 4 bases clipped from V and 6 bases from J, the junction kept 6 bases outside the gene matches. The CDR3 has 15 amino acids. This chain joins TRBV4-1 and TRBJ2-3, with 11 bases that match TRBD2. The material sequenced was peripheral blood. The source is a woman between 50 and 59 years old with acute or convalescent COVID-19. The CDR3 protein is CASSPGLAEGDTQYF. In DNA form, the CDR3 reads TGCGCCAGCAGCCCGGGACTAGCGGAGGGGGATACGCAGTATTTT.